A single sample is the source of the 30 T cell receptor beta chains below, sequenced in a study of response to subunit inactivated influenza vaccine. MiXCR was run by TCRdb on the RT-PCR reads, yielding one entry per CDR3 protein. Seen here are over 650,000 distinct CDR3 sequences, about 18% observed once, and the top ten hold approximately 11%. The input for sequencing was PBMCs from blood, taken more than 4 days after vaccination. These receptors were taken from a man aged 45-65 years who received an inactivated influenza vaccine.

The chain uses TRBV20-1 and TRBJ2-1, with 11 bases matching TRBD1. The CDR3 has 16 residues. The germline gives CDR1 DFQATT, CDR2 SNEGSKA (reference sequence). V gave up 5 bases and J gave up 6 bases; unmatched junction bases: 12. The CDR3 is CSAQGGGTGGPNEQFF. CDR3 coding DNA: TGCAGTGCTCAAGGGGGAGGGACAGGGGGTCCCAATGAGCAGTTCTTC.

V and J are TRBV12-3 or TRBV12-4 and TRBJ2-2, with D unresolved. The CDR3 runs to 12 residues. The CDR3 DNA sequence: TGTGCGTTGGGAAATGTGGCCGGGGAGCTGTTTTTT. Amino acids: CALGNVAGELFF.

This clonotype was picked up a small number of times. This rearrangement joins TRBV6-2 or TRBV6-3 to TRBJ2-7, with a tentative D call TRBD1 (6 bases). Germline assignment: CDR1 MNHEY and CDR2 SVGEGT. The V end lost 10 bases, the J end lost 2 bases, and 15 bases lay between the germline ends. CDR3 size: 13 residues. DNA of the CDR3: TGTGCCACCATGACAGGTACAACCTACGAGCAGTACTTC. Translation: CATMTGTTYEQYF.

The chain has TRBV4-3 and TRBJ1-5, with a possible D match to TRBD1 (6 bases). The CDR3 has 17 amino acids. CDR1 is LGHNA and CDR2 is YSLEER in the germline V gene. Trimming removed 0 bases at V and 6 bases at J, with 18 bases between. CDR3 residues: CASSQDSARGVGQPQHF. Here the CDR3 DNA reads TGCGCCAGCAGCCAAGATTCTGCCAGGGGTGTCGGTCAGCCCCAGCATTTT.

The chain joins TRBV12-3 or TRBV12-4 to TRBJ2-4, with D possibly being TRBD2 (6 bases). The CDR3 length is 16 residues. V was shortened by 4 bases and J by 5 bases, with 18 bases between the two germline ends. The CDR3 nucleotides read TGTGCCAGCAGTTCGTCTTTTTCGGGAGACCAAAACATTCAGTACTTC. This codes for CASSSSFSGDQNIQYF.

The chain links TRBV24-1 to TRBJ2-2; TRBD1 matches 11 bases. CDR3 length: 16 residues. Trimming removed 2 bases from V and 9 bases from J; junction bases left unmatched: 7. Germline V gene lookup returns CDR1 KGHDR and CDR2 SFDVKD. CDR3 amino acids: CATSDWTGGSSRELFF. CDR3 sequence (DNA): TGTGCCACCAGTGATTGGACAGGGGGCTCGTCTCGGGAGCTGTTTTTT.

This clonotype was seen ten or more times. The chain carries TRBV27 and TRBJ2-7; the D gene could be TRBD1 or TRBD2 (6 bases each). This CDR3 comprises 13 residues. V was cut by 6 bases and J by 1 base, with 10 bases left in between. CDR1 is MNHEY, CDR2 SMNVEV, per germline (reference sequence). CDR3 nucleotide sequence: TGTGCCAGCAGAGGAGGGGGTTCCTACGAGCAGTACTTC. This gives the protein CASRGGGSYEQYF.

The DNA of the CDR3 is TGTGCCAGCAGCTATAAAGCCGGGACAGGGACAGATACGCAGTATTTT. Translated: CASSYKAGTGTDTQYF. This chain joins TRBV3-1 and TRBJ2-3; 9 bases fit TRBD1. The trim removed 5 bases at V and 3 bases at J, leaving 9 bases unmatched. Per the germline V gene, CDR1 is LGHDT and CDR2 is YNNKEL (reference sequence). The CDR3 is made up of 16 amino acids.

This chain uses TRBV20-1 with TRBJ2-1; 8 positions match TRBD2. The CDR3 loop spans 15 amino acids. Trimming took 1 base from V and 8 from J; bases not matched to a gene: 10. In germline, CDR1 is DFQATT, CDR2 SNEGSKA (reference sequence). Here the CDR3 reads CSARGGASGSDEQFF. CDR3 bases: TGCAGTGCTAGAGGGGGGGCTAGCGGGTCGGATGAGCAGTTCTTC.

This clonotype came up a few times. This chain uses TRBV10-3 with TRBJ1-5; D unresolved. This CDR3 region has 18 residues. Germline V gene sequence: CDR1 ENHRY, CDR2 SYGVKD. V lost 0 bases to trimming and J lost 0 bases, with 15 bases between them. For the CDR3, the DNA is TGTGCCATCAGTGAGTCCCCGGTCCGGACCGATAGCAATCAGCCCCAGCATTTT. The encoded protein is CAISESPVRTDSNQPQHF.

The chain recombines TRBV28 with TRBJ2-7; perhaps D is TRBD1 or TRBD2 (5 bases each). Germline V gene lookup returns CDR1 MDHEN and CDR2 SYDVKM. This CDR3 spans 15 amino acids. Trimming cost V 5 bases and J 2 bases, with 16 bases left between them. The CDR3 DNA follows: TGTGCCAGCAGTACCCCGAGGGGAACCCCCTACGAGCAGTACTTC. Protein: CASSTPRGTPYEQYF.

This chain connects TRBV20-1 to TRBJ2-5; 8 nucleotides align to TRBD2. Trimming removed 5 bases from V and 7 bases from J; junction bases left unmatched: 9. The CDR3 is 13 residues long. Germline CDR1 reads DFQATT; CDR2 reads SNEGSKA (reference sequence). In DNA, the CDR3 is TGCAGTGCTCACGGGAGGGCCACGGGGACCCAGTACTTC. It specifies CSAHGRATGTQYF.

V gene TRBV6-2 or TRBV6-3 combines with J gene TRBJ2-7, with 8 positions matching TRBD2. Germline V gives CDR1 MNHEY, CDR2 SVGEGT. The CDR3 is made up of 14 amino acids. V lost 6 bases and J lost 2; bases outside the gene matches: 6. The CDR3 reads CASSWKGLAYEQYF. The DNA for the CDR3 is TGTGCCAGCAGCTGGAAGGGACTAGCCTACGAGCAGTACTTC.

CDR3 coding DNA: TGTGCCTGGAGTAGGCAGAGTTATGGCTACACCTTC. Translating it yields CAWSRQSYGYTF. The V gene is TRBV30, the J gene TRBJ1-2; no definite D call. Germline CDR1 GTSNPN, CDR2 SVGIG (reference sequence). CDR3 length: 12 amino acids. V was pared by 2 bases and J by 5 bases, with 9 bases between.

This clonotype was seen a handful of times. This CDR3 is CASSLGPNEQYF. CDR3 sequence (DNA): TGTGCCAGCAGTTTGGGCCCGAACGAGCAGTACTTC. The rearrangement uses TRBV6-1 and TRBJ2-7, with D unclear. The CDR3 runs to 12 residues. CDR1 and CDR2 (germline): MNHNS, SASEGT. V was cut by 5 bases and J by 5 bases, with 10 bases left in between.

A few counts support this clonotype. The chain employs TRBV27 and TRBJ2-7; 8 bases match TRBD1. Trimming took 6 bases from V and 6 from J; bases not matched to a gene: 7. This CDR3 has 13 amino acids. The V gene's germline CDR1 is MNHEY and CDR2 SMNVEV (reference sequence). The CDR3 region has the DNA TGTGCCAGCAGCCCGGGACAGGCTTTCGAGCAGTACTTC. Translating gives CASSPGQAFEQYF.

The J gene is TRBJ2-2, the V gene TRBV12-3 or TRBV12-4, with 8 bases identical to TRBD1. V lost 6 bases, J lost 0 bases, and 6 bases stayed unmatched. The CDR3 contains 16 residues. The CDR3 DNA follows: TGTGCCAGCAGCCCAAGACAGGGGTCGAACACCGGGGAGCTGTTTTTT. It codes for CASSPRQGSNTGELFF.

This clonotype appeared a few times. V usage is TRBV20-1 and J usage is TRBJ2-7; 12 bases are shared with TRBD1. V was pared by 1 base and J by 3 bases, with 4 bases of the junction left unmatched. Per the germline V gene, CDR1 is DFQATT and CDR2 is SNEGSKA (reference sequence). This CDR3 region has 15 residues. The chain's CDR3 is CSARAGQGARYEQYF. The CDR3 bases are TGCAGTGCTAGAGCGGGACAGGGGGCCCGCTACGAGCAGTACTTC.

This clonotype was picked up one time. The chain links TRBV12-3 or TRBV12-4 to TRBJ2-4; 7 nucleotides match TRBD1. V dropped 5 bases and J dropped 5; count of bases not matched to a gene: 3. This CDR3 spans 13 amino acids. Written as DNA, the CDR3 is TGTGCCAGCAGTGAAACAGGGGAAAACATTCAGTACTTC. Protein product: CASSETGENIQYF.

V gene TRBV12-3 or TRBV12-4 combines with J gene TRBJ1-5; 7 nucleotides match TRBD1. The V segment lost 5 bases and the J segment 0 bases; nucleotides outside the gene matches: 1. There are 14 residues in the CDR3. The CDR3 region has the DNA TGTGCCAGCAGTACAGGGGTTAGCAATCAGCCCCAGCATTTT. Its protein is CASSTGVSNQPQHF.

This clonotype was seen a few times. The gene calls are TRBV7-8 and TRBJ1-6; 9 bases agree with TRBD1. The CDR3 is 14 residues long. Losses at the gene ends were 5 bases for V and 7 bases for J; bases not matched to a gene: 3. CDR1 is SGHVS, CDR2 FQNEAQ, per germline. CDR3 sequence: CASSGTGTNSPLHF. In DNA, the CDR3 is TGTGCCAGCAGCGGGACAGGGACGAATTCACCCCTCCACTTT.

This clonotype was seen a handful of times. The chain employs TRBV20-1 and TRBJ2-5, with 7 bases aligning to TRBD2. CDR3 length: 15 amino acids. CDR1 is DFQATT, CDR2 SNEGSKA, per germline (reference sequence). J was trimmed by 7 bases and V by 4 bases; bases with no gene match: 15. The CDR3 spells CSANRVQGGGRTQYF. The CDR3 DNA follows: TGCAGTGCTAATCGCGTCCAGGGCGGGGGACGGACCCAGTACTTC.

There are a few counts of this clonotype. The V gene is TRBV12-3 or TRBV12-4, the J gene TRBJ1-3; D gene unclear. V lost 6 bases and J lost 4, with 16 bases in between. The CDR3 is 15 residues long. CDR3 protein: CASSPLPGFGNTIYF. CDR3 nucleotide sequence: TGTGCCAGCAGCCCCCTACCGGGGTTCGGAAACACCATATATTTT.

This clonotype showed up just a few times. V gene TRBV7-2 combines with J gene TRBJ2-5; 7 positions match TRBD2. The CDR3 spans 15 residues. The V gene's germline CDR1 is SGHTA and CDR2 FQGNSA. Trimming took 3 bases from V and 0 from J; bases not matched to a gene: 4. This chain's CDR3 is CASSFGGNYQETQYF. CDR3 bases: TGTGCCAGCAGCTTCGGGGGGAATTACCAAGAGACCCAGTACTTC.

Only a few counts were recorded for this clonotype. CDR3: CASSTRGETQYF. The CDR3 DNA is TGTGCCAGCAGCACGAGGGGGGAGACCCAGTACTTC. V usage is TRBV7-2 and J usage is TRBJ2-5, with D tentatively TRBD1 (6 bases). The germline V and J ends were trimmed by 5 bases and 5 bases, with 9 bases remaining between them. The CDR3 is 12 amino acids. In germline, CDR1 is SGHTA, CDR2 FQGNSA.

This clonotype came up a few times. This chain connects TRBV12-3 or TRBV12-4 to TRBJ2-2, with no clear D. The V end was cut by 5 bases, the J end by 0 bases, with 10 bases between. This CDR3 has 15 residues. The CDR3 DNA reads TGTGCCAGCAGTCCTGGGCCTTCGAACACCGGGGAGCTGTTTTTT. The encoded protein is CASSPGPSNTGELFF.

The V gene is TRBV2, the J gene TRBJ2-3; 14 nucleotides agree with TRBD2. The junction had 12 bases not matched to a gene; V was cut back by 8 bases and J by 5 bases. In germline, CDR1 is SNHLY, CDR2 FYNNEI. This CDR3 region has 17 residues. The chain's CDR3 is CASPPTTSGREGDTQYF. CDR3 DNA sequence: TGTGCCAGCCCGCCGACGACTAGCGGGAGGGAAGGAGATACGCAGTATTTT.

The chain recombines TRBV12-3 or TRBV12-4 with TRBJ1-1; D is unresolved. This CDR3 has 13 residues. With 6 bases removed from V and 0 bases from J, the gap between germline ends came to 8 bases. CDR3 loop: CASREQMNTEAFF. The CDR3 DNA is TGTGCCAGCAGGGAGCAAATGAACACTGAAGCTTTCTTT.

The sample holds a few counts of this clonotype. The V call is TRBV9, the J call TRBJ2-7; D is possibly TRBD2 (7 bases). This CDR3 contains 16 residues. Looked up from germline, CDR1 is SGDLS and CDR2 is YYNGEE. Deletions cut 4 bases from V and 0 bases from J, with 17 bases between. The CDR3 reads CASSPRGEGSSYEQYF. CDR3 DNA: TGTGCCAGCAGCCCGAGGGGGGAGGGAAGCTCCTACGAGCAGTACTTC.

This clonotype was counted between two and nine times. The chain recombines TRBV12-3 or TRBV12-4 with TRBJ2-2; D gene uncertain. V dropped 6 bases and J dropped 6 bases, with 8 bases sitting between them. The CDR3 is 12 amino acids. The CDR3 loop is CASRHDSGELFF. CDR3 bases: TGTGCCAGCAGACACGACTCCGGGGAGCTGTTTTTT.